This T cell receptor (beta chain) was sequenced for a study of Ad26.COV2.S vaccination and SARS-CoV-2 variants. Study-level information: The donor belonged to the COV1001 Ad26.COV2.S trial arm. Intramuscular Ad26.COV2.S at 5x10^10 or 1x10^11 viral particles.

Described treatment: 15 to 20 received Ad26.COV2.S at low or high dose, single or two shots; about 5 received placebo; per-sample allocation not given. After the first vaccine or placebo injection, samples were drawn on day 63. An Ad26 vector that expressed Wuhan-strain SARS-CoV-2 spike constituted the vaccine. Only a few counts were recorded for this clone. Clones were read by immunoSEQ multiplex PCR, and TCRdb kept only the in-frame ones, dropping some. The data contain some 320,000 clones, about 82% of them singletons. The CDR3 extends over 15 amino acids. Trimming cost V 0 bases and J 8 bases; bases outside gene matches: 9. CDR1 is MNHEY and CDR2 is SVGAGI in the germline V gene.

The source was peripheral blood, collected in a trial of Ad26.COV2.S vaccine versus placebo. The chain joins TRBV6-5 to TRBJ1-2; 7 bases are shared with TRBD1. The sequence was obtained from a person aged 18-60 years who received the Ad26.COV2.S COVID-19 vaccine or a placebo. The CDR3 loop is CASSYSISGQVGYTF. For the CDR3, the DNA is TGTGCCAGCAGTTACTCGATTTCCGGACAGGTGGGCTACACCTTC.